This T cell receptor (beta chain) was identified in a study of T cell responses to AZD1222 COVID-19 vaccine (TCRdb year 2021). Turning to the overall study: AZD1222 recipients given second doses at about 4 weeks or at about 12 weeks were pooled, since spike-specific TCR depth and breadth were not found to differ between the two schedules. A total of approximately 240 trial participants underwent TCR sequencing, of whom around 200 received two doses of AZD1222 and some 26 received two doses of the MenACWY control vaccine. Trial participants were enrolled by age into subgroups of 18-55, 56-69 and 70-plus years, and around 150, 28 and 57 TCR-sequenced participants, respectively, were included in these subgroups. On the study overall, not on this receptor specifically: Conclusions about previously exposed vaccinees are limited because only a handful of AZD1222 recipients were SARS-CoV-2 seropositive at baseline. Because no day 14 peak-response samples were available, the repertoires could be characterized only after the peak T cell response. After two AZD1222 doses, both the breadth and the depth of spike-specific TCRs were significantly higher than at day 0 and than in MenACWY recipients. Reportedly, almost half of the unique spike-specific TCRs recognized epitopes lying outside the regions that are mutated in the B.1.351 and B.1.1.7 variants. Participants were mostly white British, with more females than males. The authors suggested clonal diversity may have been underestimated. The 56-69-year group was small, and its depth increase did not reach significance, likely because of low power. The vaccine-associated CD4 TCRs covered the entire spike protein, and the dominant responses fell in regions 160-218 and 743-854.

In the case of this clone: What this receptor recognizes is not known. No qualities accompany the bases; no much larger clone lies one base away.

The sample's time point label, in plain terms: baseline before first vaccination. Samples from vaccinated people were obtained from the UK trials COV001 and COV002, which included a single-blind randomized controlled phase 2/3 trial of AZD1222 (ChAdOx1 nCoV-19) in healthy adults. Trial participant PBMC samples were collected at day 0 and day 28 after the second dose for TCRbeta chain sequencing. V ends up 5 bases short and J 0 bases short, with an unmatched junction base count of 10. The CDR3 contains 18 residues, cysteine and phenylalanine counted. Only the CDR3 portion is preserved as DNA: 54 bases, with reading frame beginning at the first base. In the germline V gene (reference sequence), CDR1 corresponds to SGHKS and CDR2 to YYEKEE. The CDR3 regions of human TCRbeta chains were analyzed by immunosequencing. The authors' pipeline ran thus. TCRs in the repertoires were matched against a reference library of SARS-CoV-2-specific TCRs that had been generated with the MIRA antigen-specificity platform. Breadth was defined as the fraction of unique TCRs that were SARS-CoV-2-associated, and depth was defined as the fraction of total T cells that were SARS-CoV-2-associated. Each spike-specific TCR was assigned to its reactive spike region and to a CD4 or CD8 class using the MIRA data. Log10-transformed breadth and depth values were compared by one-way ANOVA with Sidak's multiple comparisons tests. The table comes from immuneACCESS by way of TCRdb, which keeps in-frame sequences with V and J called. Part of the clones is missing from these tables; in studies checked, under half for an unresolved V gene and the rest for unknown reasons. That table supplies the V and J calls and clone size; D and trimming were determined from the DNA. The sample has about 83,000 clones on record, roughly 82% of them singletons. More than 8.5% of the sample belongs to the ten largest clones.

Rearrangement joined TRBV5-5 to TRBJ1-6; the central 8 bases match TRBD1. The source material was peripheral blood, sampled on day 0 of AZD1222 vaccination. This receptor was obtained from an adult in good health. The DNA is TGTGCCAGCAGGAGAGGACAGGGCGGGAGCTCCTATAATTCACCCCTCCACTTT. Its protein reads: CASRRGQGGSSYNSPLHF.